This T cell receptor (beta chain) was recorded in a study of tumor T cells in aggressive B-cell lymphoma. Trimming left V 6 bases short and J 0 bases short, with 14 bases between. The germline V gene encodes CDR1 SNHLY and CDR2 FYNNEI. This CDR3 contains 15 residues. Produced via immunoSEQ multiplex PCR; TCRdb's table is partial and in-frame only. The sample yields a few thousand clones, about 68% seen once. V usage is TRBV2 and J usage is TRBJ1-1, with D unclear. Sequencing used tumor tissue. The receptor comes from an adult with diffuse large B cell lymphoma. The CDR3 is CASSAPTVMNTEAFF. The CDR3 bases are TGTGCCAGCAGCGCCCCAACAGTGATGAACACTGAAGCTTTCTTT.